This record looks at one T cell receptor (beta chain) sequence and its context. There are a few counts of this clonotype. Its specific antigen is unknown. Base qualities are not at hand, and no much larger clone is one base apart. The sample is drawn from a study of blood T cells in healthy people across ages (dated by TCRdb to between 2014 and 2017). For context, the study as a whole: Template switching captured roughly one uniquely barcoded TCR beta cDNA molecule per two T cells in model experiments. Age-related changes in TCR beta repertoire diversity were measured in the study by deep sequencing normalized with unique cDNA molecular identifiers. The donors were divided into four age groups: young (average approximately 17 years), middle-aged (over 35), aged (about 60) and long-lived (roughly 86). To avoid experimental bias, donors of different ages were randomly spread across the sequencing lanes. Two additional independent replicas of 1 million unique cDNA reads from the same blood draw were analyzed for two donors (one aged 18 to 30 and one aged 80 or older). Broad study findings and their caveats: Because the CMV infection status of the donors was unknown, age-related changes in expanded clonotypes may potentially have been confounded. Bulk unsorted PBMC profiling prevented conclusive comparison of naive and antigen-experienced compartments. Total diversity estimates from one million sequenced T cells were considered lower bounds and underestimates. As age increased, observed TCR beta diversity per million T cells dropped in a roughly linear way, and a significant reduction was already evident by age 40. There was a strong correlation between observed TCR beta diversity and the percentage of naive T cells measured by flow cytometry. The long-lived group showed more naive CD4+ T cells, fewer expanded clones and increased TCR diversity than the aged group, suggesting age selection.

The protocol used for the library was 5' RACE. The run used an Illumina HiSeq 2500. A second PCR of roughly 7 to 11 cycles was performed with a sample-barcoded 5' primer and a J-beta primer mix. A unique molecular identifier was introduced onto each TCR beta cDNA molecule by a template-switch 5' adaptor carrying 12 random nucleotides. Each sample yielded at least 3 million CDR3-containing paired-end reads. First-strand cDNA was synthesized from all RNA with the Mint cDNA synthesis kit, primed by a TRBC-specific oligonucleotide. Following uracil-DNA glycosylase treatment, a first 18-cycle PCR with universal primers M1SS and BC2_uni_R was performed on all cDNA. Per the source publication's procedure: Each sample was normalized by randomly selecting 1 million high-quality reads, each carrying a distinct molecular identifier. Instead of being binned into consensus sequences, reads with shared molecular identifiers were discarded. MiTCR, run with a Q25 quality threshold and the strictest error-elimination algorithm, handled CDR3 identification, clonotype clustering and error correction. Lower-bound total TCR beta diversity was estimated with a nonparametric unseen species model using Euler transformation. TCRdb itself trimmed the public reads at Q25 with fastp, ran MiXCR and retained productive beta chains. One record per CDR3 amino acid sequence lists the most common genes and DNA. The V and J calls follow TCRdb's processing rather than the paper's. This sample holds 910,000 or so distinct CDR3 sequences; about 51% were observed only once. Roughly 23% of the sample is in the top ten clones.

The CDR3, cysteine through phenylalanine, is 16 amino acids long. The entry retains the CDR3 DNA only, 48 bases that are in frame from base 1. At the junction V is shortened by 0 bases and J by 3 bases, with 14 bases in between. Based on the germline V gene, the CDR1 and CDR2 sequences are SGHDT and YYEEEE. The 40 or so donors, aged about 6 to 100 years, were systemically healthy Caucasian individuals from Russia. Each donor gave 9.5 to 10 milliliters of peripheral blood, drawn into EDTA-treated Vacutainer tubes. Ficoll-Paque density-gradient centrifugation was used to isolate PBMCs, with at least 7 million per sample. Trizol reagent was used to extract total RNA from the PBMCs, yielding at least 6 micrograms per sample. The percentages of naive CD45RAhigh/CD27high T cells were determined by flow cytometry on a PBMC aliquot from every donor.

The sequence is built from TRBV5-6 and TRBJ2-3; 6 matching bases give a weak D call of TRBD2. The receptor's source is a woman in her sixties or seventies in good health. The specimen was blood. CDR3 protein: CASSLGFGGMTDTQYF. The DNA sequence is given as TGTGCCAGCAGCTTGGGTTTCGGCGGGATGACAGATACGCAGTATTTT.